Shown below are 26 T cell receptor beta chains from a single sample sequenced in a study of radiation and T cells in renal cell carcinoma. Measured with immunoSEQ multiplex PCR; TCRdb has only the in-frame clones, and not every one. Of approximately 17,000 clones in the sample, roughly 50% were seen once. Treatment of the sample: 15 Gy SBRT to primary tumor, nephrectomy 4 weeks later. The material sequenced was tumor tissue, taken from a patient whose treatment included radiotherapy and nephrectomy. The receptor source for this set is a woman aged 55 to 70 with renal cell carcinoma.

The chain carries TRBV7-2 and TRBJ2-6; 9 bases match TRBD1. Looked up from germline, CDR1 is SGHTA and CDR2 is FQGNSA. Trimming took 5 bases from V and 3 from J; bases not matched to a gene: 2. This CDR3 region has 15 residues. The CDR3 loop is CASSRQGGGANVLTF. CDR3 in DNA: TGTGCCAGCAGCCGACAGGGGGGTGGGGCCAACGTCCTGACTTTC.

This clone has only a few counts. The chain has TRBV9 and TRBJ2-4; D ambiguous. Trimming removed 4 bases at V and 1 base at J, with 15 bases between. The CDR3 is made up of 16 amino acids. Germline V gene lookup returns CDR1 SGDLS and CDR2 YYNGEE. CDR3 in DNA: TGTGCCAGCAGCTCCTCCCCGGTGGGGGCCAAAAACATTCAGTACTTC. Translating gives CASSSSPVGAKNIQYF.

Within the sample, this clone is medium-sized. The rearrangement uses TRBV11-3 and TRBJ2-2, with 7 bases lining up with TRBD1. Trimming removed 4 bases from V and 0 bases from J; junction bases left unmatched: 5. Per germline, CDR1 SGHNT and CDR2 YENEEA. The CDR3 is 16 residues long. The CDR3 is CASSSGTAANTGELFF. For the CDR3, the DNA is TGTGCCAGCAGCTCTGGGACAGCCGCGAACACCGGGGAGCTGTTTTTT. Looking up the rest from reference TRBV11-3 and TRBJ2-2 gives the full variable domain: EAGVVQSPRYKIIEKKQPVAFWCNPISGHNTLYWYLQNLGQGPELLIRYENEEAVDDSQLPKDRFSAERLKGVDSTLKIQPAELGDSAVYLCASSSGTAANTGELFFGEGSRLTVL.

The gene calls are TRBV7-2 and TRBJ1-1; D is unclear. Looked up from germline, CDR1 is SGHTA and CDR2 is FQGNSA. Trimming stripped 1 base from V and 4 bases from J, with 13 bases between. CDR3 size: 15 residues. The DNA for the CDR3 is TGTGCCAGCAGCTTAGGCGTAGGGAAAGGCACTGAAGCTTTCTTT. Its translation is CASSLGVGKGTEAFF.

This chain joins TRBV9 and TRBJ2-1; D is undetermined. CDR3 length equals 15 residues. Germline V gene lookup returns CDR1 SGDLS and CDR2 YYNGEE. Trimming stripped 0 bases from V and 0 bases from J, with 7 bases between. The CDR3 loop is CASSVAGYSYNEQFF. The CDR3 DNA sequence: TGTGCCAGCAGCGTAGCCGGTTACTCCTACAATGAGCAGTTCTTC.

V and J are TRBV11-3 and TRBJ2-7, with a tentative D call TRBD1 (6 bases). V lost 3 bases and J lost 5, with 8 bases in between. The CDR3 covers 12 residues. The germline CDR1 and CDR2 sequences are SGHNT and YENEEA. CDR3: CASSFGGDEQYF. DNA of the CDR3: TGTGCCAGCAGCTTTGGGGGCGACGAGCAGTACTTC. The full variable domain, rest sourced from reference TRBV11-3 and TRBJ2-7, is EAGVVQSPRYKIIEKKQPVAFWCNPISGHNTLYWYLQNLGQGPELLIRYENEEAVDDSQLPKDRFSAERLKGVDSTLKIQPAELGDSAVYLCASSFGGDEQYFGPGTRLTVT.

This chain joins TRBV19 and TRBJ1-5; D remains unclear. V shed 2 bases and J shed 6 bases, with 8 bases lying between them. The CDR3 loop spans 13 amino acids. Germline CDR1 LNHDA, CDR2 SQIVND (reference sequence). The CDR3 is CASSIHSGQPQHF. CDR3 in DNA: TGTGCCAGTAGTATACATTCGGGTCAGCCCCAGCATTTT.

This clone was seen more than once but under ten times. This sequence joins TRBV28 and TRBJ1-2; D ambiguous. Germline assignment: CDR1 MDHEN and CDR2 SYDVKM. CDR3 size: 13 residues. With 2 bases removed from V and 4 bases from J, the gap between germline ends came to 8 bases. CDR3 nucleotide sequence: TGTGCCAGCAGTTTACTACTGGCCTATGGCTACACCTTC. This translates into CASSLLLAYGYTF.

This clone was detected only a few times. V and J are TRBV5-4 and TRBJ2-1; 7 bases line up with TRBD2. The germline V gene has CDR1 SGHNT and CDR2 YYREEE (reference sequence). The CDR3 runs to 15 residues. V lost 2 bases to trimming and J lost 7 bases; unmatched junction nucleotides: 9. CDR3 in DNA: TGTGCCAGCAGCTTCGTGGGAGGGCCGCTAAATGAGCAGTTCTTC. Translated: CASSFVGGPLNEQFF.

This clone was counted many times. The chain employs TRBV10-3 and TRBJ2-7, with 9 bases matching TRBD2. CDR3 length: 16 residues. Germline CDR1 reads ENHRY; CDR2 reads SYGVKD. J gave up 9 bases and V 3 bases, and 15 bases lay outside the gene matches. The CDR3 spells CAISEIAGEGKGGQYF. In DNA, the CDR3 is TGTGCCATCAGTGAAATAGCGGGAGAAGGTAAAGGCGGGCAGTACTTC.

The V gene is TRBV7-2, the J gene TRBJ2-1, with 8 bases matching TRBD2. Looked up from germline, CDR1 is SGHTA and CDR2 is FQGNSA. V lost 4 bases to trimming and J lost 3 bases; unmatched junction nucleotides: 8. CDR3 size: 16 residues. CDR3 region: CASSSQPGLDYNEQFF. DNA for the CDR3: TGTGCCAGCAGCTCCCAGCCGGGACTAGACTACAATGAGCAGTTCTTC.

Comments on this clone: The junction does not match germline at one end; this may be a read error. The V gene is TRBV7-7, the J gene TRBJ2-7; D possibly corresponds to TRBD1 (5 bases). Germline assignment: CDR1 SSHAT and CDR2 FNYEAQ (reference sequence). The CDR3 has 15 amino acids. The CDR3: CASSRSTDTSYEQYF. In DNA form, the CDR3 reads TGTGCTAGCAGCCGCTCGACGGACACCTCCTACGAGCAGTACTTC.

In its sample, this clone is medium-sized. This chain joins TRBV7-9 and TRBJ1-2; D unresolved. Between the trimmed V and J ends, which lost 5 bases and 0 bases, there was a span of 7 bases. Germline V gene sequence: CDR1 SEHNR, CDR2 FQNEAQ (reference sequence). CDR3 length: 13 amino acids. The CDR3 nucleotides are TGTGCCAGCAGCCCCGCCCCTAACTATGGCTACACCTTC. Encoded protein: CASSPAPNYGYTF.

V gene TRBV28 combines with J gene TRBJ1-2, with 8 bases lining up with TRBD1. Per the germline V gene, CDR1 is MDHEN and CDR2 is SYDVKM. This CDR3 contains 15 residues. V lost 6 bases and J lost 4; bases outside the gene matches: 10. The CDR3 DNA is TGTGCCAGCAGACCATCATCCGACAGGGGCTATGGCTACACCTTC. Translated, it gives CASRPSSDRGYGYTF.

The CDR3 DNA reads TGTGCCAGTTTAGGAGGTGGCTCCTACGAGCAGTACTTC. Its translation: CASLGGGSYEQYF. The rearrangement links TRBV6-1 to TRBJ2-7; TRBD2 might be the D (5 bases). Germline CDR1 and CDR2: MNHNS and SASEGT. The CDR3 runs to 13 residues. Trimming cost V 9 bases and J 0 bases, with 12 bases left between them.

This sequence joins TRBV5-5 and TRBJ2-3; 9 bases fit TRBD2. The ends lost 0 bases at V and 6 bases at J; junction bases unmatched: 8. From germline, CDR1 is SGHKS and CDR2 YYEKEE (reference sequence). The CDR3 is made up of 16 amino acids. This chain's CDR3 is CASSLALAGGPDTQYF. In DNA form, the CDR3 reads TGTGCCAGCAGCTTGGCCCTTGCGGGAGGGCCGGATACGCAGTATTTT.

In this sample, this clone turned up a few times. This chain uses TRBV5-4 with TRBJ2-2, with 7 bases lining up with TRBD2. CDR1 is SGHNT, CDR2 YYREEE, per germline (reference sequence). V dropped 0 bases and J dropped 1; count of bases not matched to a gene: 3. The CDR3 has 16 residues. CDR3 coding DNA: TGTGCCAGCAGCTTGGGGGCTAGCGGGAACACCGGGGAGCTGTTTTTT. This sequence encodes CASSLGASGNTGELFF.

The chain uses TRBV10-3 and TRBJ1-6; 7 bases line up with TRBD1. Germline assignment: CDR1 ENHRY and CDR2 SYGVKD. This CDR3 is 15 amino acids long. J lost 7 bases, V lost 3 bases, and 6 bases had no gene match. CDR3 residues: CAISEGTARNSPLHF. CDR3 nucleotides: TGTGCCATCAGTGAAGGGACAGCGCGAAATTCACCCCTCCACTTT.

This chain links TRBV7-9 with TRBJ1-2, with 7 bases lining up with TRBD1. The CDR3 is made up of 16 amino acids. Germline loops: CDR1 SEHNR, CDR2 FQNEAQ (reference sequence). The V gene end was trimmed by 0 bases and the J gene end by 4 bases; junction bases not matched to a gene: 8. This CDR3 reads CASSLAGTEPVYGYTF. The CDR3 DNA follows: TGTGCCAGCAGCTTAGCGGGGACAGAGCCCGTCTATGGCTACACCTTC.

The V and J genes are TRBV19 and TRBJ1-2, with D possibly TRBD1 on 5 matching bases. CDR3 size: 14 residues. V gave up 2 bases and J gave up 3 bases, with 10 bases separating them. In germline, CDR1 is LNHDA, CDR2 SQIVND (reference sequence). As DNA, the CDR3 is TGTGCCAGTAGTATAACGGGGCGTGACTATGGCTACACCTTC. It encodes CASSITGRDYGYTF.

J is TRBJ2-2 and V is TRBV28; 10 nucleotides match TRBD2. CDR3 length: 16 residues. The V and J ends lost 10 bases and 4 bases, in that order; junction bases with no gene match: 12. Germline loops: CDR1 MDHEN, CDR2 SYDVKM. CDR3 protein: CATGNPAGGVTGELFF. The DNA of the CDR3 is TGTGCCACAGGGAACCCAGCGGGAGGGGTCACCGGGGAGCTGTTTTTT.

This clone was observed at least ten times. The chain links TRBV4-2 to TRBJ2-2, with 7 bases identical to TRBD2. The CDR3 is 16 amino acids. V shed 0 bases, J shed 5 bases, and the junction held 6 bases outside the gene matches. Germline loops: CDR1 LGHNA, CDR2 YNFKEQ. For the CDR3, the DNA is TGTGCCAGCAGCCAAGAGGGCGGGAGATCTACCGGGGAGCTGTTTTTT. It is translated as CASSQEGGRSTGELFF.

CDR3: CASRIAGEWETQYF. Here the CDR3 DNA reads TGTGCCAGCAGGATAGCGGGGGAGTGGGAGACCCAGTACTTC. The chain couples TRBV2 to TRBJ2-5, with 9 bases matching TRBD2. V lost 6 bases and J lost 5; bases outside the gene matches: 7. CDR3 length: 14 residues. Germline CDR1 SNHLY, CDR2 FYNNEI.

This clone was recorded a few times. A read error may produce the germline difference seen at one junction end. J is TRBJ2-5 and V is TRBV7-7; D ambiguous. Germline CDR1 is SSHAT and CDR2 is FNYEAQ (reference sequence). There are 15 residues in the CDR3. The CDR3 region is CASSLRRNNQETQYF. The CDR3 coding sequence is TGTGCTAGCAGCTTACGGCGGAACAACCAAGAGACCCAGTACTTC.

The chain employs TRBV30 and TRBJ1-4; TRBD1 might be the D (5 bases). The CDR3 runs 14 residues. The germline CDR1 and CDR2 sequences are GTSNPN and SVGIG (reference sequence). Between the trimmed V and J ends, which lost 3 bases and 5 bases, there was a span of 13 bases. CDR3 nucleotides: TGTGCCTGGAGAGGGGCAGTTTCCAATGAAAAACTGTTTTTT. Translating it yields CAWRGAVSNEKLFF.

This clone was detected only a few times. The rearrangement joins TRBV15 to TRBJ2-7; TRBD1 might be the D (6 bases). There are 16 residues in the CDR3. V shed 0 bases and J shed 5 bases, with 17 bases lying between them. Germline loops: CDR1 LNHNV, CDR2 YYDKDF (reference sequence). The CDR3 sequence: CATSRDGGRQNNEQYF. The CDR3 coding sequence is TGTGCCACCAGCAGAGATGGGGGCCGACAGAACAACGAGCAGTACTTC.